A single sample is the source of the 29 T cell receptor beta chains below, sequenced in a study of naive and memory T cell subsets. Two oligonucleotides, mixed equimolar, formed the beta constant-region primer covering TRBC1 and TRBC2. Using its own MiXCR run on the UMI-ligation and nested PCR reads, TCRdb lists one record per CDR3 protein. The top ten clones hold about 0.9% of a sample with 65,000 to 85,000 distinct CDR3 sequences, about an eighth of them seen once. The sequencing sample was made of central memory CD4+ T cells from blood. The receptors stem from a human donor in good health.

This rearrangement joins TRBV28 to TRBJ1-5, with TRBD1 as a possible D gene (5 bases). Trimming took off 9 bases at V and 0 bases at J, with 12 bases between the two ends. The CDR3 is 14 residues long. Germline loops: CDR1 MDHEN, CDR2 SYDVKM. The CDR3 loop is CASKIDSSNQPQHF. The DNA of the CDR3 is TGTGCCAGTAAAATCGACAGTAGCAATCAGCCCCAGCATTTT.

V usage is TRBV20-1 and J usage is TRBJ2-7; 8 bases are shared with TRBD2. The germline V gene has CDR1 DFQATT and CDR2 SNEGSKA (reference sequence). V lost 3 bases and J lost 4; bases outside the gene matches: 8. This CDR3 comprises 14 residues. CDR3 loop: CSASQASGWYEQYF. CDR3 coding DNA: TGCAGTGCTAGTCAGGCTAGCGGGTGGTACGAGCAGTACTTC.

In this sample, this clonotype turned up many times. V usage is TRBV3-2 and J usage is TRBJ1-1. TRBV3-2 is a listed pseudogene. The CDR3 length is 14 residues. CDR3: CASSRRSLDTEAFF. The CDR3 DNA sequence: TGTGCCAGCAGCCGACGATCTCTCGACACTGAAGCTTTCTTT.

The genes are TRBV6-1 and TRBJ1-6, with D possibly matching TRBD1 (6 bases). Germline-derived CDR1 and CDR2 are MNHNS and SASEGT. The CDR3 totals 15 residues. V was clipped by 10 bases and J by 8 bases, with 21 bases between them. CDR3 DNA: TGTGCCATCCCTTGGACAGCCGGACGAGATTCACCCCTCCACTTT. This encodes CAIPWTAGRDSPLHF.

This clonotype was seen a few times. The genes are TRBV28 and TRBJ2-1, with TRBD1 as a possible D gene (7 bases). Germline CDR1 and CDR2: MDHEN and SYDVKM. V shed 5 bases and J shed 15 bases, with 32 bases lying between them. This CDR3 is 17 amino acids long. The CDR3 protein is CASSTTRGGGISSEGFF. The CDR3 DNA reads TGTGCCAGCAGTACGACTCGCGGAGGGGGCATCTCGTCAGAGGGGTTCTTC.

V and J are TRBV4-2 and TRBJ2-1; 12 nucleotides agree with TRBD2. Germline values: CDR1 LGHNA, CDR2 YNFKEQ. The V and J ends lost 4 bases and 8 bases, in that order; junction bases with no gene match: 6. CDR3 length: 15 residues. Here the CDR3 reads CASSPRLAGAYEQFF. The CDR3 DNA sequence: TGTGCCAGCAGCCCTCGACTAGCGGGAGCGTATGAGCAGTTCTTC.

This clonotype was counted a few times. J is TRBJ2-2 and V is TRBV7-2; D may match TRBD1 or TRBD2 (5 bases each). CDR1 SGHTA and CDR2 FQGNSA come from the germline V gene. CDR3 length: 16 amino acids. V lost 0 bases, J lost 3 bases, and 11 bases lay in between. The CDR3 region is CASSLAPREYTGELFF. The CDR3 nucleotides read TGTGCCAGCAGCTTAGCTCCCAGGGAGTACACCGGGGAGCTGTTTTTT. Together with reference TRBV7-2 and TRBJ2-2, the CDR3 gives the full variable domain: GAGVSQSPSNKVTEKGKDVELRCDPISGHTALYWYRQSLGQGLEFLIYFQGNSAPDKSGLPSDRFSAERTGGSVSTLTIQRTQQEDSAVYLCASSLAPREYTGELFFGEGSRLTVL.

This clonotype has a handful of counts. The J gene is TRBJ2-1, the V gene TRBV20-1; perhaps TRBD2 as D (6 bases). CDR3 length equals 16 residues. Germline CDR1 and CDR2: DFQATT and SNEGSKA (reference sequence). V gave up 5 bases and J gave up 2 bases, with 19 bases separating them. The CDR3 loop is CSAGDLGRATYNEQFF. In DNA form, the CDR3 reads TGCAGTGCTGGGGATCTCGGGAGAGCCACCTACAATGAGCAGTTCTTC.

V gene TRBV4-3 combines with J gene TRBJ2-1; possibly TRBD2 for D (6 bases). V lost 1 base to trimming and J lost 4 bases, with 11 bases between them. The germline V gene encodes CDR1 LGHNA and CDR2 YSLEER. The CDR3 extends over 15 amino acids. CDR3 coding DNA: TGCGCCAGCAGCCAAGGTCTAGCGCGGTACAATGAGCAGTTCTTC. This encodes CASSQGLARYNEQFF.

V and J are TRBV7-3 and TRBJ2-7, with 7 bases lining up with TRBD1. V shed 5 bases and J 6 bases; nucleotides not matched to a gene: 7. This CDR3 is 13 amino acids long. Germline V gives CDR1 SGHTA, CDR2 FQGTGA. The CDR3 sequence: CASSPRPGGEQYF. CDR3 DNA: TGTGCCAGCAGCCCCAGGCCAGGGGGCGAGCAGTACTTC.

In its sample, this clonotype was seen a few times. The chain links TRBV6-5 to TRBJ2-7; D is perhaps TRBD1 (6 bases). The CDR3 covers 13 residues. Germline CDR1 MNHEY, CDR2 SVGAGI. The V and J ends lost 4 bases and 5 bases respectively, with 12 bases between them. In DNA form, the CDR3 reads TGTGCCAGCAGTTCTCAGGGGCCCGACGAGCAGTACTTC. This sequence encodes CASSSQGPDEQYF.

This clonotype was counted many times. This rearrangement joins TRBV11-2 to TRBJ1-3; D is undetermined. Germline V gives CDR1 SGHAT, CDR2 FQNNGV. V shed 0 bases and J shed 6 bases, with 6 bases lying between them. This CDR3 is built from 13 residues. The DNA of the CDR3 is TGTGCCAGCAGCTTAGAAGCAGCAAACACCATATATTTT. It yields the protein CASSLEAANTIYF.

The chain links TRBV10-1 to TRBJ2-3, with unresolved D. Germline V gene data show CDR1 as WNHNN and CDR2 as SYGVQD (reference sequence). Trimming stripped 5 bases from V and 4 bases from J, with 7 bases between. The CDR3 is 12 residues long. The CDR3 coding sequence is TGCGCCAGCAGTTCAACAGCAGATACGCAGTATTTT. It codes for CASSSTADTQYF.

Ten or more counts support this clonotype. The chain uses TRBV4-1 and TRBJ2-3; tentatively, D is TRBD1 (6 bases). Germline lookup yields CDR1 MGHRA and CDR2 YSYEKL. V was clipped by 3 bases and J by 6 bases, with 19 bases between them. The CDR3 contains 16 residues. This chain's CDR3 is CASSQFGSVGADTQYF. DNA of the CDR3: TGCGCCAGCAGCCAGTTCGGCTCAGTGGGGGCTGATACGCAGTATTTT.

This clonotype was detected many times. The rearrangement joins TRBV12-3 or TRBV12-4 to TRBJ2-3; D gene uncertain. Trimming took off 7 bases at V and 2 bases at J, with 10 bases between the two ends. The CDR3 is 13 residues long. This CDR3 is CASILDDTDTQYF. The CDR3, as DNA: TGTGCCAGCATCCTGGACGACACAGATACGCAGTATTTT.

This clonotype was counted only a few times. The chain recombines TRBV5-6 with TRBJ2-3; TRBD2 might be the D (5 bases). The germline gives CDR1 SGHDT, CDR2 YYEEEE. V lost 7 bases and J 5 bases, leaving 20 bases between the germline ends. This CDR3 region has 15 residues. The CDR3 loop is CASSGWRQNEDTQYF. Written as DNA, the CDR3 is TGTGCCAGCTCCGGGTGGAGGCAGAATGAAGATACGCAGTATTTT.

The chain carries TRBV24-1 and TRBJ2-1; D gene uncertain. The V gene lost 4 bases and the J gene lost 5 bases, with 14 bases spanning the gap. The CDR3 consists of 15 residues. Looked up from germline, CDR1 is KGHDR and CDR2 is SFDVKD. CDR3 DNA sequence: TGTGCCACCAGTGACCCGAGTAGGACCCACAATGAGCAGTTCTTC. Translating gives CATSDPSRTHNEQFF.

This clonotype was observed a few times. The chain joins TRBV12-3 or TRBV12-4 to TRBJ1-4, with D hard to call. Trimming cost V 3 bases and J 13 bases, with 15 bases left between them. The CDR3 is made up of 13 amino acids. Here the CDR3 reads CASSFSPRGVLFF. In DNA, the CDR3 is TGTGCCAGCAGTTTTTCTCCCCGGGGTGTACTGTTTTTT.

This chain links TRBV7-9 with TRBJ1-2; weak D call: TRBD1 (6 bases). This CDR3 spans 13 amino acids. Trimming removed 5 bases from V and 8 bases from J, with 15 bases in between. From germline, CDR1 is SEHNR and CDR2 FQNEAQ (reference sequence). The CDR3 DNA reads TGTGCCAGCAGCCCACAGGGAGGTTGGGGCTACACCTTC. Amino acids: CASSPQGGWGYTF.

The V and J genes are TRBV7-8 and TRBJ1-5, with D tentatively TRBD1 (5 bases). V was pared by 3 bases and J by 2 bases, with 11 bases between. Germline V gene sequence: CDR1 SGHVS, CDR2 FQNEAQ. This CDR3 spans 15 amino acids. The CDR3 DNA follows: TGTGCCAGCAGCTTGGCCTGGGGCGGCAATCAGCCCCAGCATTTT. It codes for CASSLAWGGNQPQHF.

The chain employs TRBV29-1 and TRBJ1-1, with no clear D. Germline loops: CDR1 SQVTM, CDR2 ANQGSEA. V was clipped by 5 bases and J by 6 bases, with 10 bases between them. The CDR3 extends over 11 amino acids. The CDR3 DNA sequence: TGCAGCGTTAGTGAACTCCCTGAAGCTTTCTTT. This translates into CSVSELPEAFF.

The J gene is TRBJ1-1, the V gene TRBV6-2 or TRBV6-3; D gene ambiguous. Germline lookup yields CDR1 MNHEY and CDR2 SVGEGT. With 2 bases removed from V and 2 bases from J, the gap between germline ends came to 3 bases. The CDR3 sequence is 12 residues long. The CDR3 bases are TGTGCCAGCAGTTACCAAAACACTGAAGCTTTCTTT. This codes for CASSYQNTEAFF.

This clonotype was recorded once. The rearrangement links TRBV5-6 to TRBJ1-1; 7 bases are shared with TRBD1. There are 15 residues in the CDR3. CDR1 and CDR2 from the germline V gene are SGHDT and YYEEEE. After removal of 3 bases from V and 4 bases from J, the junction contained 9 bases not matched to a gene. The chain's CDR3 is CASSWGGSGGTEAFF. CDR3 sequence (DNA): TGTGCCAGCAGCTGGGGTGGTTCAGGGGGCACTGAAGCTTTCTTT. The entire variable domain, with the rest obtained from reference TRBV5-6 and TRBJ1-1, is as follows: DAGVTQSPTHLIKTRGQQVTLRCSPKSGHDTVSWYQQALGQGPQFIFQYYEEEERQRGNFPDRFSGHQFPNYSSELNVNALLLGDSALYLCASSWGGSGGTEAFFGQGTRLTVV.

There are many counts of this clonotype. The chain recombines TRBV20-1 with TRBJ2-5; TRBD2 agrees at 7 bases. The V gene end was trimmed by 2 bases and the J gene end by 2 bases; junction bases not matched to a gene: 5. Germline assignment: CDR1 DFQATT and CDR2 SNEGSKA (reference sequence). The CDR3 is made up of 14 amino acids. The CDR3 DNA is TGCAGTGCTAGACAAGCGGGACCTCAAGAGACCCAGTACTTC. It specifies CSARQAGPQETQYF.

In its sample, this clonotype was seen a few times. The chain has TRBV7-2 and TRBJ2-1; 10 bases align to TRBD2. In germline, CDR1 is SGHTA, CDR2 FQGNSA. The CDR3 totals 18 residues. Trimming removed 5 bases from V and 0 bases from J; junction bases left unmatched: 10. The CDR3, as DNA: TGTGCCAGCAGCCGACCTAGCGGGAGAGGGAGCTCCTACAATGAGCAGTTCTTC. Residues: CASSRPSGRGSSYNEQFF.

As regards this clonotype: A much larger clone lies a single base off, so this may be a read error. This rearrangement joins TRBV12-3 or TRBV12-4 to TRBJ2-1; D gene uncertain. The CDR3 sequence is 14 residues long. The DNA for the CDR3 is TGTGCCAGCAGTCTACGAGACGAGGACCCAAAGGCGATCTTC. Translation: CASSLRDEDPKAIF.

The chain recombines TRBV4-3 with TRBJ1-2, with D possibly TRBD1 on 6 matching bases. Deletions cut 0 bases from V and 8 bases from J, with 13 bases between. The length of the CDR3 is 14 residues. Germline V lookup: CDR1 LGHNA, CDR2 YSLEER. The DNA for the CDR3 is TGCGCCAGCAGCCAAGAAATTGCAGGGGAGGGCTACACCTTC. Translating it yields CASSQEIAGEGYTF.

There are a few counts of this clonotype. CDR3 coding DNA: TGCAGTGCAAGCCCTAATCCGTCCCTCCACTTT. Protein: CSASPNPSLHF. The V and J genes are TRBV20-1 and TRBJ1-6, with D uncertain. CDR1 is DFQATT and CDR2 is SNEGSKA in the germline V gene (reference sequence). V lost 6 bases and J 14 bases, leaving 14 bases between the germline ends. The CDR3 extends over 11 amino acids.

This clonotype occurred many times. The chain has TRBV2 and TRBJ2-7; D might be TRBD2 (6 bases). V lost 2 bases, J lost 0 bases, and 14 bases lay in between. The germline V gene has CDR1 SNHLY and CDR2 FYNNEI. This CDR3 comprises 16 residues. CDR3 sequence (DNA): TGTGCCAGCAGTGAATTCGGGGACTCCTACTCCTACGAGCAGTACTTC. It translates to CASSEFGDSYSYEQYF.